One sample yielded the 4 T cell receptor beta chains listed below, sequenced in a study of blood T cells in healthy people across ages. Primers used in a second PCR of about 6 to 12 cycles were a sample-barcoded 5' primer and a J-beta primer mix. TCRdb used MiXCR to reprocess the 5' RACE reads, holding one entry per CDR3 protein. The data show just under 900,000 distinct CDR3 sequences, 25% to 35% seen once. Sequencing was performed on blood. The source of these receptors is a woman at least 80 years old in good health.

This clonotype was found a few times. V gene TRBV7-9 combines with J gene TRBJ2-1, with a tentative D call TRBD2 (5 bases). The DNA end is a closer match to TRBJ2-7, so the J assignment may be wrong. Germline CDR1 is SEHNR and CDR2 is FQNEAQ (reference sequence). The CDR3 length is 15 residues. The DNA for the CDR3 is TGTGCCAGCAGCTTATATGAGGGCTCCTACAATGAGCAGTACTTC. This gives the protein CASSLYEGSYNEQYF.

On this clonotype: The junction does not match germline at one end; this may be a read error. The chain links TRBV10-3 to TRBJ2-3; D is ambiguous. CDR3 length equals 14 residues. The germline V gene encodes CDR1 ENHRY and CDR2 SYGVKD. Here the CDR3 reads CAILNPSPTDMQYF. The DNA for the CDR3 is TGTGCCATTCTCAACCCTTCTCCCACAGATATGCAGTATTTT.

At least ten counts were recorded for this clonotype. The chain is built from TRBV6-6 and TRBJ2-1; D gene uncertain. Germline V gene data show CDR1 as MNHNY and CDR2 as SVGAGI (reference sequence). V shed 2 bases and J shed 0 bases, with 11 bases lying between them. The CDR3 is 16 amino acids. CDR3: CASSYVAVSSYNEQFF. CDR3 sequence (DNA): TGTGCCAGCAGTTACGTTGCGGTTAGCTCCTACAATGAGCAGTTCTTC.

This clonotype was counted many times. The chain joins TRBV7-2 to TRBJ2-5, with 7 nucleotides matching TRBD2. Germline lookup yields CDR1 SGHTA and CDR2 FQGNSA. This CDR3 region has 17 residues. V lost 1 base and J lost 6; bases outside the gene matches: 14. CDR3 DNA sequence: TGTGCCAGCAGCTTAGGGACGGGCGGGGGAATAATAAAGACCCAGTACTTC. This sequence encodes CASSLGTGGGIIKTQYF. Using reference TRBV7-2 and TRBJ2-5 for the parts outside the CDR3, the full variable domain is GAGVSQSPSNKVTEKGKDVELRCDPISGHTALYWYRQSLGQGLEFLIYFQGNSAPDKSGLPSDRFSAERTGGSVSTLTIQRTQQEDSAVYLCASSLGTGGGIIKTQYFGPGTRLLVL.